Sequencing of this T cell receptor (beta chain) was carried out in a study of OX40 agonist ivuxolimab in advanced cancers. Study summary: The study gave patients intravenous ivuxolimab at 0.01 to 10 mg/kg every 2 weeks. Study outcomes and limitations: Specificity for antigen went undetermined in the expanded peripheral T cells.

Method: immunoSEQ multiplex PCR; TCRdb's copy keeps in-frame clones and lacks some. The sample holds about 73,000 clones; roughly 90% are singletons and the top ten take around 0.78%. To note about this clone: The antigen remains unidentified. This sample also contains other DNA sequences that code for the same CDR3.

The CDR3 has 14 residues. J lost 5 bases, V lost 0 bases, and 3 bases had no gene match. Per germline, CDR1 SGHRS and CDR2 YFSETQ. The rearrangement joins TRBV5-1 to TRBJ2-3; 7 bases match TRBD1. The sample consisted of CD4+ or CD8+ T cells sorted from blood, taken in a trial of the OX40 agonist ivuxolimab. The sequence was obtained from an adult with an advanced solid tumor such as melanoma, head and neck, liver or kidney cancer. The DNA of the CDR3 is TGCGCCAGCAGCTTGGGACAGGGTGGAGATACGCAGTATTTT. Translation: CASSLGQGGDTQYF.